One sample yielded the 8 T cell receptor beta chains listed below, sequenced in a study of early T cells in non-severe SARS-CoV-2 infection. MiXCR was run by TCRdb on the 5' RACE reads, yielding one entry per CDR3 protein. The repertoire has more than 20,000 distinct CDR3 sequences, around 3.9% of them found once; the top ten carry around 4.3%. The sample taken for sequencing was whole blood. The receptors originated from an adult who was a healthcare worker with PCR-confirmed SARS-CoV-2 infection or an uninfected control (not recorded which).

This clonotype has at least ten counts. The chain joins TRBV28 to TRBJ2-3; tentatively, D is TRBD2 (5 bases). Trimming took off 5 bases at V and 2 bases at J, with 11 bases between the two ends. This CDR3 region has 14 residues. Germline CDR1 MDHEN, CDR2 SYDVKM. The CDR3 here is CASSPTGDTDTQYF. In DNA form, the CDR3 reads TGTGCCAGCAGTCCCACCGGGGACACAGATACGCAGTATTTT.

Many counts were recorded for this clonotype. The chain is built from TRBV20-1 and TRBJ2-7; 7 nucleotides match TRBD2. Germline assignment: CDR1 DFQATT and CDR2 SNEGSKA (reference sequence). Trimming cost V 0 bases and J 0 bases; bases outside gene matches: 8. This CDR3 is built from 16 residues. In DNA form, the CDR3 reads TGCAGTGCTAGAGATAGTAGCGGGTCGTTCTCCTACGAGCAGTACTTC. This codes for CSARDSSGSFSYEQYF.

This clonotype was detected a few times. V gene TRBV18 combines with J gene TRBJ1-5, with D tentatively TRBD1 (6 bases). The CDR3 extends over 15 amino acids. The V gene's germline CDR1 is KGHSH and CDR2 LQKENI. The V end lost 8 bases, the J end lost 5 bases, and 19 bases lay between the germline ends. The DNA of the CDR3 is TGTGCCAGCCCGAGGGGGATTTGCTTTCATCAGCCCCAGCATTTT. This encodes CASPRGICFHQPQHF.

This clonotype has at least ten counts. The rearrangement links TRBV7-8 to TRBJ2-1; 7 bases line up with TRBD2. V lost 1 base and J lost 2; bases outside the gene matches: 5. The length of the CDR3 is 16 residues. CDR1 SGHVS and CDR2 FQNEAQ come from the germline V gene. The CDR3 sequence: CASSLVGGRTYNEQFF. CDR3 coding DNA: TGTGCCAGCAGCTTAGTCGGCGGGAGAACCTACAATGAGCAGTTCTTC.

This clonotype was seen a handful of times. The chain uses TRBV18 and TRBJ2-3; 8 nucleotides line up with TRBD2. The germline V gene encodes CDR1 KGHSH and CDR2 LQKENI. The CDR3 contains 15 residues. V lost 4 bases to trimming and J lost 5 bases; unmatched junction nucleotides: 8. The CDR3 loop is CASSLGTGGEDTQYF. CDR3 sequence (DNA): TGTGCCAGCTCACTCGGGACGGGAGGGGAAGATACGCAGTATTTT.

This clonotype was detected many times. CDR3 loop: CASSYLAAQWYEQYF. Written as DNA, the CDR3 is TGTGCCAGCAGTTACCTAGCGGCTCAATGGTACGAGCAGTACTTC. V usage is TRBV6-2 or TRBV6-3 and J usage is TRBJ2-7; 7 nucleotides align to TRBD2. In germline, CDR1 is MNHEY, CDR2 SVGEGT. Trimming cost V 2 bases and J 4 bases; bases outside gene matches: 8. CDR3 length: 15 residues.

The sample holds many counts of this clonotype. This chain links TRBV5-4 with TRBJ2-5; D possibly matches TRBD1 or TRBD2 (5 bases each). The germline V gene encodes CDR1 SGHNT and CDR2 YYREEE (reference sequence). The V end lost 0 bases, the J end lost 4 bases, and 13 bases lay between the germline ends. The CDR3 consists of 15 residues. Written as DNA, the CDR3 is TGTGCCAGCAGCTTGGAAGTCCAGAGGGGAGAGACCCAGTACTTC. Translated: CASSLEVQRGETQYF.

This clonotype was counted a few times. The chain carries TRBV7-6 and TRBJ1-6; TRBD1 matches at 8 bases. The germline gives CDR1 SGHVS, CDR2 FNYEAQ. J lost 7 bases, V lost 1 base, and 6 bases had no gene match. This CDR3 is built from 16 residues. The CDR3 DNA reads as TGTGCCAGCAGCTTAGAGGGGACAGGTTCCAATTCACCCCTCCACTTT. Encoded protein: CASSLEGTGSNSPLHF.